The 20 T cell receptor delta chains presented below share a single source sample, sequenced in a study of gamma-delta T cells after stem cell transplantation. TCRdb reprocessed the RT-PCR reads using CATT. This sample has about 11,000 delta-chain clones, with approximately 39% found just once. Material: gamma-delta T cells. The receptors originated from a human donor. It is not recorded whose cells these are; they may come from a transplant donor.

Points on this clone: Other DNA sequences in this specimen translate into the identical CDR3. The J gene is TRDJ1, the V gene TRDV2, with 10 bases identical to TRDD3. The V and J ends lost 1 base and 0 bases, in that order; junction bases with no gene match: 22. This CDR3 comprises 22 residues. Germline assignment: CDR1 GEAIGNYY and CDR2 EKD. The CDR3 here is CACDTREDWGIKREWYTDKLIF. CDR3 bases: TGTGCCTGTGACACACGCGAGGACTGGGGGATCAAGAGAGAGTGGTACACCGATAAACTCATCTTT.

This chain joins TRDV1 and TRDJ1, with 8 bases aligning to TRDD3. The germline CDR1 and CDR2 sequences are TSWWSYY and QGS. V gave up 9 bases and J gave up 0 bases; unmatched junction bases: 30. This CDR3 spans 22 amino acids. The CDR3 DNA follows: TGTGCTCTGTCGGTAAACCCTCCACGACTGGGGGTGGTTACCTTGTACACCGATAAACTCATCTTT. Translated: CALSVNPPRLGVVTLYTDKLIF.

This clone appeared a few times. A read error may account for a junction end that differs from germline. V usage is TRDV2 and J usage is TRDJ1; 9 nucleotides line up with TRDD3. The CDR3 is 17 amino acids. Germline values: CDR1 GEAIGNYY, CDR2 EKD. CDR3 DNA: TGTGCCTGTGACCACTGGGGGAGAAAATCGTACACCGATGAACTCATCTTT. It codes for CACDHWGRKSYTDELIF.

In the case of this clone: At one boundary the junction diverges from the germline segment, which might be a read error. This chain uses TRDV2 with TRDJ3; D perhaps matches TRDD3 (5 bases). The CDR3 is 17 residues long. Per the germline V gene, CDR1 is GEAIGNYY and CDR2 is EKD. CDR3 region: CACDKLGSSWDTRKMFF. CDR3 nucleotides: TGTGCCTGTGATAAGTTGGGTAGCTCCTGGGACACCCGAAAGATGTTTTTC.

On this clone itself: A read error may produce the germline difference seen at one junction end. The CDR3 loop reads CASRLFPPKGHLYTDKLIF. The CDR3 DNA follows: TGTGCCTCCCGACTCTTCCCCCCTAAAGGGCACCTGTACACCGATAAGCTCATCTTT. This chain links TRDV3 with TRDJ1, with a tentative D call TRDD2 (5 bases). CDR1 is TVYSNPD, CDR2 GDNSRS, per germline (reference sequence). CDR3 size: 19 residues.

The chain employs TRDV2 and TRDJ3, with 13 positions matching TRDD3. The CDR3 has 19 amino acids. CDR1 GEAIGNYY and CDR2 EKD come from the germline V gene. With 2 bases clipped from V and 2 bases from J, the junction kept 5 bases outside the gene matches. The CDR3 nucleotides are TGTGCCTGTGACATACTGGGGGATACGCGCACCTGGGACACCCGACAGATGTTTTTC. Amino acid sequence: CACDILGDTRTWDTRQMFF.

This sequence joins TRDV3 and TRDJ1; 9 bases match TRDD3. The CDR3 sequence is 15 residues long. Trimming cost V 4 bases and J 0 bases; bases outside gene matches: 9. Germline lookup yields CDR1 TVYSNPD and CDR2 GDNSRS (reference sequence). Written as DNA, the CDR3 is TGTGCCTGTGGGGGGGGATACCCGTACACCGATAAACTCATCTTT. Its protein product is CACGGGYPYTDKLIF.

This clone was seen only once. This same CDR3 is encoded by further DNA sequences in the sample. The chain employs TRDV3 and TRDJ1; 10 bases are shared with TRDD3. The germline CDR1 and CDR2 sequences are TVYSNPD and GDNSRS (reference sequence). The trim removed 1 base at V and 0 bases at J, leaving 26 bases unmatched. The CDR3 length is 22 residues. The CDR3 spells CAFTSRYSTVLGDRGYTDKLIF. In DNA, the CDR3 is TGTGCCTTTACATCCAGATATTCCACCGTACTGGGGGATCGGGGGTACACCGATAAACTCATCTTT.

The chain has TRDV3 and TRDJ1; 9 nucleotides line up with TRDD3. The J segment lost 0 bases and the V segment lost 5 bases, leaving 22 bases of the junction unmatched. CDR3 size: 19 residues. CDR1 and CDR2 (germline): TVYSNPD, GDNSRS (reference sequence). The CDR3 protein is CAATFLSGDTRGYTDKLIF. In nucleotides, the CDR3 is TGTGCCGCCACCTTCCTTTCGGGGGATACTAGAGGGTACACCGATAAACTCATCTTT.

Relative to its sample, this clone is medium-sized (0.01 to 0.1%). The chain uses TRDV2 and TRDJ3; TRDD3 matches at 11 bases. CDR3 size: 17 residues. The V and J ends lost 3 bases and 2 bases, in that order; junction bases with no gene match: 2. Germline V gene lookup returns CDR1 GEAIGNYY and CDR2 EKD. This CDR3 reads CACDVLGDTWDTRQMFF. The CDR3 DNA reads as TGTGCCTGTGACGTACTGGGGGATACCTGGGACACCCGACAGATGTTTTTC.

The chain combines TRDV1 with TRDJ3, with D perhaps given as TRDD2 or TRDD3 (5 bases each). V dropped 1 base and J dropped 3 bases, with 40 bases sitting between them. The CDR3 loop spans 27 amino acids. Germline V lookup: CDR1 TSWWSYY, CDR2 QGS. In DNA form, the CDR3 reads TGTGCTCTTGGGGAACGCCCCTGCGGTCCGGGGGGTAAGAACCTCATCCTTCGGCTCTGGGACACCCGACAGATGTTTTTC. As protein: CALGERPCGPGGKNLILRLWDTRQMFF.

V usage is TRDV1 and J usage is TRDJ1; 7 bases agree with TRDD2. Germline CDR1 and CDR2: TSWWSYY and QGS. This CDR3 spans 22 amino acids. V shed 3 bases, J shed 8 bases, and the junction held 33 bases outside the gene matches. The CDR3 loop is CALGDLPPWPSFLTPPKLKLIF. The CDR3 DNA reads as TGTGCTCTTGGGGACCTCCCCCCTTGGCCTTCCTTTCTGACCCCACCGAAACTAAAACTCATCTTT.

The chain recombines TRDV2 with TRDJ3, with TRDD3 matching 7 bases. This CDR3 region has 21 residues. Germline CDR1 and CDR2: GEAIGNYY and EKD. V was pared by 3 bases and J by 0 bases, with 16 bases of the junction left unmatched. CDR3 region: CACDDPRWGTSSSWDTRQMFF. DNA of the CDR3: TGTGCCTGTGACGACCCGCGGTGGGGGACTTCGAGCTCCTGGGACACCCGACAGATGTTTTTC.

This clone was seen only a few times. This chain uses TRDV1 with TRDJ1; 11 positions match TRDD3. The junction had 15 bases not matched to a gene; V was cut back by 0 bases and J by 3 bases. The CDR3 is 20 amino acids. Germline lookup yields CDR1 TSWWSYY and CDR2 QGS. CDR3 sequence: CALGELGTSHWGIGADKLIF. For the CDR3, the DNA is TGTGCTCTTGGGGAACTGGGAACCTCACACTGGGGGATAGGGGCCGATAAACTCATCTTT.

This clone appeared a few times. The sample contains more than one DNA sequence encoding this CDR3. V is TRDV1 and J is TRDJ1; D is ambiguous. Germline-derived CDR1 and CDR2 are TSWWSYY and QGS. This CDR3 spans 14 amino acids. The V end lost 0 bases, the J end lost 1 base, and 6 bases lay between the germline ends. CDR3 protein: CALGELSFTDKLIF. In nucleotides, the CDR3 is TGTGCTCTTGGGGAACTATCTTTCACCGATAAACTCATCTTT.

The count of this clone is one. This clone may be a read error of a much larger clone one base away. This same CDR3 is encoded by further DNA sequences in the sample. V usage is TRDV2 and J usage is TRDJ1, with 8 bases identical to TRDD3. Trimming cost V 5 bases and J 2 bases; bases outside gene matches: 33. The V gene's germline CDR1 is GEAIGNYY and CDR2 EKD. This CDR3 has 23 residues. The CDR3 nucleotides read TGTGCCTGTGTGGCCCGAATAACACTTCGTCCCCGTTTACTGGGGGTCCTAACCGATAAACTCATCTTT. It translates to CACVARITLRPRLLGVLTDKLIF.

This clone occurred a few times. CDR3 region: CALGGFLDWGIPGADKLIF. The CDR3 DNA reads as TGTGCTCTTGGGGGCTTCCTAGACTGGGGGATACCAGGGGCCGATAAACTCATCTTT. The chain uses TRDV1 and TRDJ1; 12 bases fit TRDD3. V shed 4 bases, J shed 3 bases, and the junction held 15 bases outside the gene matches. The V gene's germline CDR1 is TSWWSYY and CDR2 QGS. CDR3 length equals 19 residues.

On this clone itself: A much larger clone sits a single nucleotide away, making a read error possible. This sequence joins TRDV2 and TRDJ1; 8 bases match TRDD3. V gave up 2 bases and J gave up 2 bases; unmatched junction bases: 18. CDR1 is GEAIGNYY, CDR2 EKD, per germline. This CDR3 is built from 19 residues. For the CDR3, the DNA is TGTGCCTGTGACAACTACGGTCTGGGGGAGAGAGATCTAACCGATAAACTCATCTTT. Translating it yields CACDNYGLGERDLTDKLIF.

Points on this clone: One base away lies a much larger clone, so this may be a sequencing read error. Other DNA sequences in this specimen translate into the identical CDR3. The CDR3 here is CACVYWGIPTAQLFF. For the CDR3, the DNA is TGTGCCTGTGTGTACTGGGGGATCCCGACAGCACAACTCTTCTTT. The genes are TRDV2 and TRDJ2, with TRDD3 matching 10 bases. CDR3 size: 15 residues. Germline V gene sequence: CDR1 GEAIGNYY, CDR2 EKD. Trimming cost V 5 bases and J 4 bases; bases outside gene matches: 6.

The chain employs TRDV1 and TRDJ1; D perhaps matches TRDD2 (9 bases). The ends were cut back, 6 bases at V and 0 bases at J, with 26 bases in the middle. The germline V gene encodes CDR1 TSWWSYY and CDR2 QGS. The CDR3 consists of 19 residues. The CDR3 region has the DNA TGTGCTCTTGGTCCTTCCTACTACTGGGGGCCCTCGTACACCGATAAACTCATCTTT. This gives the protein CALGPSYYWGPSYTDKLIF.